The next 6 T cell receptor beta chains were all read from a single sample in a study of cytomegalovirus exposure and HLA in healthy donors. Primers included in the PCR were 60 Vbeta and 13 Jbeta primers. Produced via immunoSEQ multiplex PCR; TCRdb's table is partial and in-frame only. In the table there are about 72,000 clones, over 50% of which are singletons. The sequenced sample consisted of PBMCs. All receptors come from a man aged 35 to 55 in good health and CMV-seropositive.

The chain has TRBV5-1 and TRBJ1-2; a possible D gene is TRBD1 (5 bases). CDR3 length: 15 amino acids. The V and J ends lost 4 bases and 0 bases respectively, with 13 bases between them. CDR1 and CDR2 from the germline V gene are SGHRS and YFSETQ. The CDR3 here is CASSRADNSNYGYTF. Written as DNA, the CDR3 is TGCGCCAGCAGCCGTGCGGACAACTCTAACTATGGCTACACCTTC. The variable domain in full, completed from reference TRBV5-1 and TRBJ1-2, reads KAGVTQTPRYLIKTRGQQVTLSCSPISGHRSVSWYQQTPGQGLQFLFEYFSETQRNKGNFPGRFSGRQFSNSRSEMNVSTLELGDSALYLCASSRADNSNYGYTFGSGTRLTVV.

The chain combines TRBV6-1 with TRBJ2-7; weak D call: TRBD2 (5 bases). The CDR3 is 15 residues long. Deletions cut 7 bases from V and 1 base from J, with 17 bases between. Germline CDR1 reads MNHNS; CDR2 reads SASEGT. CDR3 sequence reads: CASTADSSGSYEQYF. The CDR3 DNA reads as TGTGCCAGCACTGCGGACTCTAGTGGATCCTACGAGCAGTACTTC.

The chain has TRBV4-1 and TRBJ2-3; 7 bases line up with TRBD1. V gave up 2 bases and J gave up 4 bases; unmatched junction bases: 0. This CDR3 is built from 13 residues. Germline CDR1 reads MGHRA; CDR2 reads YSYEKL. As DNA, the CDR3 is TGCGCCAGCAGCCAACAGGGGGCAGATACGCAGTATTTT. Protein sequence: CASSQQGADTQYF.

In its sample, this clone was seen once. The rearrangement uses TRBV7-2 and TRBJ2-1; 8 bases match TRBD2. The germline V gene encodes CDR1 SGHTA and CDR2 FQGNSA. This CDR3 has 17 amino acids. V was clipped by 3 bases and J by 0 bases; unmatched bases: 7. The CDR3 loop is CASSLGGGFSSYNEQFF. CDR3 coding DNA: TGTGCCAGCAGCTTGGGCGGGGGGTTCAGCTCCTACAATGAGCAGTTCTTC.

This CDR3 reads CASSWRDGETQYF. The CDR3, as DNA: TGCGCCAGCAGCTGGAGAGATGGGGAGACCCAGTACTTC. The chain links TRBV5-1 to TRBJ2-5; D is undetermined. The CDR3 extends over 13 amino acids. Germline CDR1 is SGHRS and CDR2 is YFSETQ. Deletions cut 3 bases from V and 5 bases from J, with 11 bases between. The full variable domain, with the rest looked up from reference TRBV5-1 and TRBJ2-5, is KAGVTQTPRYLIKTRGQQVTLSCSPISGHRSVSWYQQTPGQGLQFLFEYFSETQRNKGNFPGRFSGRQFSNSRSEMNVSTLELGDSALYLCASSWRDGETQYFGPGTRLLVL.

The rearrangement uses TRBV5-6 and TRBJ1-1; D is unresolved. Germline assignment: CDR1 SGHDT and CDR2 YYEEEE. There are 14 residues in the CDR3. Between the trimmed V and J ends, which lost 7 bases and 1 base, there was a span of 14 bases. CDR3 loop: CASVLAPWNTEAFF. CDR3 DNA sequence: TGTGCCAGCGTCCTAGCGCCATGGAACACTGAAGCTTTCTTT.